Below, one T cell receptor (beta chain) is given with its context. The source of the sample is a study of blood T cell repertoires in COVID-19. The data were produced by immunoSEQ multiplex PCR, yet TCRdb's version contains in-frame clones alone and is incomplete. The repertoire holds roughly 190,000 clones, with 80% to 90% as singletons. Recovered status applied to Cohort 3 donors who had two consecutive negative PCRs. It also applied to those with clearance or with symptom resolution. This TCR was sampled from a man in his forties or fifties who had recovered from COVID-19. Sequencing used PBMCs or T cells enriched from blood (not recorded which).

This CDR3 is CASSPTTGSMFF. CDR3 sequence (DNA): TGTGCCAGCAGTCCTACGACAGGTTCTATGTTCTTC. The rearrangement links TRBV27 to TRBJ2-1, with D tentatively TRBD1 (6 bases). Germline V gene sequence: CDR1 MNHEY, CDR2 SMNVEV (reference sequence). The CDR3 sequence is 12 residues long. V lost 5 bases and J 15 bases, leaving 17 bases between the germline ends.